The 5 T cell receptor beta chains reported below all come from one sample, sequenced in a study of persistence of HIV-infected CD4 T cells. For these receptors, no antigen is known. Sequencing used immunoSEQ version 4 in survey mode. This table comes from immunoSEQ multiplex PCR, and its TCRdb copy is limited to in-frame clones, with some not included. The profile covers fewer than 40,000 clones, with 80% to 90% appearing a single time and about 0.83% taken by the ten largest. The stimulus was lysate of CMV-infected fibroblasts, around 9.3 ug/mL. CD40L-negative CD69-negative CD45RO-high memory CD4+ T cells were sorted as populations depleted of antigen-responding cells. Sequenced material: CD4+ T cells sorted from PBMCs after approximately 18-hour stimulation, taken from a patient who received antiretroviral therapy. These receptors were taken from an adult man with HIV who was CMV-seropositive.

V usage is TRBV29-1 and J usage is TRBJ2-2, with D possibly being TRBD1 (5 bases). Germline CDR1 is SQVTM and CDR2 is ANQGSEA. Deletions cut 6 bases from V and 0 bases from J, with 11 bases between. There are 14 residues in the CDR3. The DNA for the CDR3 is TGCAGCGTAGGATCAGGGCCGAACACCGGGGAGCTGTTTTTT. As protein: CSVGSGPNTGELFF.

This chain uses TRBV7-9 with TRBJ2-3, with 8 bases identical to TRBD1. The CDR3 extends over 13 amino acids. V was pared by 5 bases and J by 10 bases, with 8 bases of the junction left unmatched. Germline CDR1 is SEHNR and CDR2 is FQNEAQ (reference sequence). CDR3 nucleotide sequence: TGTGCCAGCAGCCGATCCGACAGGGGTTCGCAGTATTTT. Protein sequence: CASSRSDRGSQYF.

The gene calls are TRBV19 and TRBJ1-1; D is uncertain. Per the germline V gene, CDR1 is LNHDA and CDR2 is SQIVND (reference sequence). The V end was cut by 3 bases, the J end by 6 bases, with 8 bases between. The CDR3 runs to 12 residues. CDR3 in amino acids: CASSIRSAEAFF. For the CDR3, the DNA is TGTGCCAGTAGTATTCGCAGTGCTGAAGCTTTCTTT.

This chain uses TRBV20-1 with TRBJ2-7; 7 bases map to TRBD1. This CDR3 has 11 amino acids. Germline CDR1 and CDR2: DFQATT and SNEGSKA (reference sequence). V dropped 3 bases and J dropped 4; count of bases not matched to a gene: 0. CDR3: CSARTGYEQYF. DNA for the CDR3: TGCAGTGCTAGGACAGGGTACGAGCAGTACTTC.

The V gene is TRBV3-1 (or the pseudogene TRBV3-2), the J gene TRBJ1-2, with D possibly being TRBD1 (5 bases). V lost 0 bases to trimming and J lost 8 bases, with 10 bases between them. Germline V gene sequence: CDR1 LGHDT, CDR2 YNNKEL (reference sequence). This CDR3 comprises 13 residues. DNA for the CDR3: TGTGCCAGCAGCCAAGAGTGGAAGGGGGGCTACACCTTC. Amino acids: CASSQEWKGGYTF.